Below are 23 T cell receptor beta chains sequenced from a single sample in a study of Ad26.COV2.S vaccination and SARS-CoV-2 variants. This table comes from immunoSEQ multiplex PCR, and its TCRdb copy is limited to in-frame clones, with some not included. Of roughly 700,000 clones listed, roughly 90% are singletons. Treatment defined: roughly 19 received Ad26.COV2.S at low or high dose, single or two shots; 5 received placebo; per-sample allocation not given. It was on day 63 after the first vaccine or placebo injection that samples were taken. Sequencing used peripheral blood, obtained in a trial of Ad26.COV2.S vaccine versus placebo. The receptors stem from a person aged 18-65 years who received the Ad26.COV2.S COVID-19 vaccine or a placebo.

In DNA, the CDR3 is TGTGCCAGCAGCTTCAGTGGGACTGAAGCTTTCTTT. Protein product: CASSFSGTEAFF. The V and J genes are TRBV5-6 and TRBJ1-1; D is undetermined. CDR3 size: 12 residues. Germline lookup yields CDR1 SGHDT and CDR2 YYEEEE. Trimming took 2 bases from V and 5 from J, leaving 7 bases between them.

The J gene is TRBJ2-7, the V gene TRBV7-2, with a possible D match to TRBD2 (6 bases). CDR1 SGHTA and CDR2 FQGNSA come from the germline V gene. This CDR3 is built from 15 residues. V lost 6 bases and J lost 3, with 18 bases in between. CDR3 sequence (DNA): TGTGCCAGCAGTCTTACCCCCGGGAGTGACTACGAGCAGTACTTC. Translated: CASSLTPGSDYEQYF.

The V call is TRBV2, the J call TRBJ2-6; D gene unclear. Germline CDR1 reads SNHLY; CDR2 reads FYNNEI. V was cut by 2 bases and J by 16 bases, with 9 bases left in between. CDR3 length equals 11 residues. CDR3 region: CASSEFVQLTF. As DNA, the CDR3 is TGTGCCAGCAGTGAATTTGTACAACTGACTTTC. The full variable domain, completed using reference TRBV2 and TRBJ2-6, is EPEVTQTPSHQVTQMGQEVILRCVPISNHLYFYWYRQILGQKVEFLVSFYNNEISEKSEIFDDQFSVERPDGSNFTLKIRSTKLEDSAMYFCASSEFVQLTFGAGSRLTVL.

The rearrangement joins TRBV2 to TRBJ2-3; tentatively, D is TRBD2 (6 bases). The germline gives CDR1 SNHLY, CDR2 FYNNEI. The CDR3 has 13 amino acids. V lost 4 bases to trimming and J lost 6 bases, with 11 bases between them. The CDR3 nucleotides are TGTGCCAGCAGTGTTGGGGGGTGGGATACGCAGTATTTT. Protein sequence: CASSVGGWDTQYF.

The chain is built from TRBV19 and TRBJ2-4; 10 nucleotides line up with TRBD2. Germline lookup yields CDR1 LNHDA and CDR2 SQIVND (reference sequence). After removal of 7 bases from V and 11 bases from J, the junction contained 20 bases not matched to a gene. This CDR3 region has 17 residues. CDR3 residues: CASKASGSPLITGVQYF. CDR3 in DNA: TGTGCCAGTAAGGCTAGCGGGAGCCCCTTAATAACGGGGGTTCAGTACTTC.

This sequence joins TRBV30 and TRBJ1-3; no reliable D call. CDR3 length equals 13 residues. V was cut by 8 bases and J by 4 bases, with 15 bases left in between. Germline V gives CDR1 GTSNPN, CDR2 SVGIG (reference sequence). The CDR3 reads CASRTSGGNTIYF. The DNA of the CDR3 is TGTGCCAGCCGGACCTCGGGAGGAAACACCATATATTTT.

This clone was detected only once. The chain recombines TRBV7-2 with TRBJ1-2; D not resolved. Per germline, CDR1 SGHTA and CDR2 FQGNSA. CDR3 length: 12 amino acids. V shed 5 bases and J shed 4 bases, with 8 bases lying between them. The CDR3 region is CASSPRAYGYTF. DNA for the CDR3: TGTGCCAGCAGCCCCCGGGCCTATGGCTACACCTTC. Variable domain in full (rest from reference TRBV7-2 and TRBJ1-2): GAGVSQSPSNKVTEKGKDVELRCDPISGHTALYWYRQSLGQGLEFLIYFQGNSAPDKSGLPSDRFSAERTGGSVSTLTIQRTQQEDSAVYLCASSPRAYGYTFGSGTRLTVV.

The rearrangement joins TRBV5-1 to TRBJ1-1; 7 bases agree with TRBD1. The CDR3 has 15 residues. Germline CDR1 SGHRS, CDR2 YFSETQ. Trimming at V came to 0 bases and at J to 3 bases, leaving 5 bases not matched to a gene. The CDR3 spells CASSLGGGQDTEAFF. In DNA form, the CDR3 reads TGCGCCAGCAGCTTGGGGGGAGGACAGGACACTGAAGCTTTCTTT.

The chain couples TRBV7-2 to TRBJ2-7; possibly TRBD2 for D (7 bases). The CDR3 has 16 amino acids. CDR1 SGHTA and CDR2 FQGNSA come from the germline V gene. Trimming pared 5 bases from V and 1 base from J, leaving 18 bases between. CDR3: CASSTRGGGLSYEQYF. The DNA of the CDR3 is TGTGCCAGCAGCACCAGAGGGGGGGGGCTTTCCTACGAGCAGTACTTC. Variable domain in full (rest from reference TRBV7-2 and TRBJ2-7): GAGVSQSPSNKVTEKGKDVELRCDPISGHTALYWYRQSLGQGLEFLIYFQGNSAPDKSGLPSDRFSAERTGGSVSTLTIQRTQQEDSAVYLCASSTRGGGLSYEQYFGPGTRLTVT.

This sequence joins TRBV10-3 and TRBJ2-7; no clear D gene. This CDR3 spans 11 amino acids. CDR1 ENHRY and CDR2 SYGVKD come from the germline V gene. Trimming took 9 bases from V and 0 from J, leaving 6 bases between them. The CDR3 DNA is TGTGCCATAAGACGCTCCTACGAGCAGTACTTC. As protein: CAIRRSYEQYF.

The chain recombines TRBV5-3 with TRBJ2-1; the match to TRBD2 covers 12 bases. TRBV5-3 is marked as an open reading frame, function uncertain. This CDR3 has 14 amino acids. Trimming removed 10 bases from V and 5 bases from J; junction bases left unmatched: 7. CDR3 sequence: CARRTSGTDNEQFF. The CDR3 DNA reads as TGTGCCCGACGGACTAGCGGGACGGACAATGAGCAGTTCTTC.

This clone has only a few counts. The chain combines TRBV3-1 (or the pseudogene TRBV3-2) with TRBJ1-2; D remains unclear. CDR1 is LGHDT, CDR2 YNNKEL, per germline (reference sequence). CDR3 length: 15 residues. The V end lost 4 bases, the J end lost 1 base, and 13 bases lay between the germline ends. As DNA, the CDR3 is TGTGCCAGCAGCCTTAGCGGACTGCTTAACTATGGCTACACCTTC. It codes for CASSLSGLLNYGYTF.

The CDR3 reads CATSRDQQGNTEAFF. The CDR3, as DNA: TGTGCCACCAGCAGAGATCAACAGGGCAACACTGAAGCTTTCTTT. The V gene is TRBV15, the J gene TRBJ1-1; possible D gene TRBD1, 6 bases. Looked up from germline, CDR1 is LNHNV and CDR2 is YYDKDF (reference sequence). This CDR3 region has 15 residues. V lost 0 bases and J lost 2, with 10 bases in between.

The V call is TRBV5-1, the J call TRBJ2-5; 10 bases align to TRBD1. The germline gives CDR1 SGHRS, CDR2 YFSETQ. J was trimmed by 5 bases and V by 7 bases; bases with no gene match: 8. This CDR3 has 14 amino acids. DNA of the CDR3: TGCGCCAGCCGTACCGGGACAGGGGTGGAGACCCAGTACTTC. This codes for CASRTGTGVETQYF.

The V and J genes are TRBV18 and TRBJ1-1; the D is unclear. V was trimmed by 6 bases and J by 0 bases, leaving 8 bases between them. The V gene's germline CDR1 is KGHSH and CDR2 LQKENI. The CDR3 loop spans 13 amino acids. CDR3 coding DNA: TGTGCCAGCTCCTCGGAGGTGAACACTGAAGCTTTCTTT. This gives the protein CASSSEVNTEAFF. The variable domain in full, with the rest retrieved from reference TRBV18 and TRBJ1-1, is NAGVMQNPRHLVRRRGQEARLRCSPMKGHSHVYWYRQLPEEGLKFMVYLQKENIIDESGMPKERFSAEFPKEGPSILRIQQVVRGDSAAYFCASSSEVNTEAFFGQGTRLTVV.

The chain has TRBV4-3 and TRBJ2-6, with TRBD2 identical over 10 bases. The germline CDR1 and CDR2 sequences are LGHNA and YSLEER. The trim removed 4 bases at V and 0 bases at J, leaving 3 bases unmatched. This CDR3 is built from 17 residues. Here the CDR3 DNA reads TGCGCCAGCAGCCCTACTAGCGGGGACTCTGGGGCCAACGTCCTGACTTTC. Translated: CASSPTSGDSGANVLTF.

The chain joins TRBV18 to TRBJ1-5; possible D gene TRBD1, 5 bases. Trimming stripped 2 bases from V and 4 bases from J, with 9 bases between. This CDR3 is built from 14 residues. Germline assignment: CDR1 KGHSH and CDR2 LQKENI. In DNA, the CDR3 is TGTGCCAGCTCACCAGTTCCAGGGAATCAGCCCCAGCATTTT. Translation: CASSPVPGNQPQHF.

The chain has TRBV7-2 and TRBJ2-2; 11 nucleotides line up with TRBD2. The CDR3 extends over 16 amino acids. Germline CDR1 reads SGHTA; CDR2 reads FQGNSA. Trimming removed 6 bases from V and 5 bases from J; junction bases left unmatched: 8. DNA of the CDR3: TGTGCCAGCAGGCCCCTAGCGGGGGGAAGAACCGGGGAGCTGTTTTTT. Translation: CASRPLAGGRTGELFF.

The rearrangement uses TRBV9 and TRBJ2-2; no clear D gene. Trimming shortened V by 1 base and J by 6 bases, and 4 bases separated the two germline ends. The CDR3 has 12 amino acids. Per germline, CDR1 SGDLS and CDR2 YYNGEE. The CDR3 coding sequence is TGTGCCAGCAGCGTATGGGCCGGGGAGCTGTTTTTT. This codes for CASSVWAGELFF.

The rearrangement links TRBV29-1 to TRBJ2-2; D is undetermined. With 4 bases removed from V and 3 bases from J, the gap between germline ends came to 3 bases. Germline-derived CDR1 and CDR2 are SQVTM and ANQGSEA. The CDR3 length is 11 residues. CDR3 bases: TGCAGCGTTGTCGACACCGGGGAGCTGTTTTTT. This codes for CSVVDTGELFF.

As DNA, the CDR3 is TGTGCCAGCAGTCCCGCTACGGGTTATCAGCCCCAGCATTTT. Translation gives CASSPATGYQPQHF. The chain recombines TRBV28 with TRBJ1-5; D is unresolved. From germline, CDR1 is MDHEN and CDR2 SYDVKM. The germline V and J ends were trimmed by 5 bases and 5 bases, with 13 bases remaining between them. The CDR3 runs 14 residues.

This chain connects TRBV28 to TRBJ2-3, with 12 nucleotides matching TRBD2. Germline CDR1 and CDR2: MDHEN and SYDVKM. Trimming took 5 bases from V and 5 from J; bases not matched to a gene: 5. This CDR3 comprises 15 residues. CDR3 protein: CASSPTSGSRDTQYF. In DNA, the CDR3 is TGTGCCAGCAGTCCGACTAGCGGGAGTAGAGATACGCAGTATTTT.

This clone was recorded only once. V and J are TRBV2 and TRBJ2-5, with TRBD2 matching 11 bases. CDR3 length equals 16 residues. Germline lookup yields CDR1 SNHLY and CDR2 FYNNEI. Unmatched junction bases numbered 5, after V lost 3 bases and J lost 2 bases. The CDR3, as DNA: TGTGCCAGCAGTGAGCAGGGGACTAGCGGTCAAGAGACCCAGTACTTC. Translated: CASSEQGTSGQETQYF. The whole variable domain, filled in from reference TRBV2 and TRBJ2-5, reads EPEVTQTPSHQVTQMGQEVILRCVPISNHLYFYWYRQILGQKVEFLVSFYNNEISEKSEIFDDQFSVERPDGSNFTLKIRSTKLEDSAMYFCASSEQGTSGQETQYFGPGTRLLVL.